The 19 T cell receptor beta chains given below trace back to one sample, sequenced in a study of breast tumors, draining lymph nodes, adjacent tissues. Samples came from axillary lymph nodes draining the breast cancer. MiXCR, applied by TCRdb to the multiplex PCR reads, yields one record per CDR3 protein. The sample includes 100,000 to 150,000 distinct CDR3 sequences, about 20% seen only once; the top ten take about 2.6%. Input material: axillary lymph node tissue. The receptors stem from a female donor with breast cancer. Some clones in this sample may be carry-over from other donors' samples.

The sample holds a few counts of this clonotype. The gene calls are TRBV3-1 and TRBJ2-1; tentative D call: TRBD2 (5 bases). The CDR3 is made up of 13 amino acids. CDR1 and CDR2 (germline): LGHDT, YNNKEL (reference sequence). With 4 bases removed from V and 6 bases from J, the gap between germline ends came to 10 bases. The CDR3 region is CASSPGLVNEQFF. CDR3 DNA: TGTGCCAGCAGCCCAGGACTGGTCAATGAGCAGTTCTTC.

A note on this clonotype: Just one base apart from a much larger clone, this may be a read error. V is TRBV19 and J is TRBJ2-5, with 7 positions matching TRBD2. Germline CDR1 and CDR2: LNHDA and SQIVND (reference sequence). The junction had 7 bases not matched to a gene; V was cut back by 8 bases and J by 4 bases. The CDR3 spans 13 residues. The CDR3 DNA follows: TGTGCCAGTGCCGGGACTAAGAGAGAGACCCAGTACTTC. This encodes CASAGTKRETQYF.

In regard to this clonotype: A much larger clonotype is one base distant, so this may be a read error. CDR3 DNA: TGTGCCAGCAGGGCAGGGGACTACGAGCAGTACTTC. Translated: CASRAGDYEQYF. J is TRBJ2-7 and V is TRBV6-5, with D possibly matching TRBD1 (6 bases). The CDR3 is made up of 12 amino acids. The germline V gene has CDR1 MNHEY and CDR2 SVGAGI. Between the trimmed V and J ends, which lost 6 bases and 3 bases, there was a span of 9 bases.

A few counts support this clonotype. The J gene is TRBJ2-4, the V gene TRBV6-1; D is uncertain. Germline V lookup: CDR1 MNHNS, CDR2 SASEGT. This CDR3 spans 16 amino acids. Trimming pared 5 bases from V and 0 bases from J, leaving 14 bases between. In DNA, the CDR3 is TGTGCCAGCAGTTGGTCCGGACCGATAGCCAAAAACATTCAGTACTTC. Its translation is CASSWSGPIAKNIQYF.

The rearrangement uses TRBV6-1 and TRBJ2-1; the D gene is possibly TRBD1 (5 bases). Germline CDR1 and CDR2: MNHNS and SASEGT. The CDR3 loop spans 12 amino acids. V was cut by 6 bases and J by 14 bases, with 17 bases left in between. The CDR3 nucleotides are TGTGCCAGCAGGCGGCAGGGCCTGAAGGAGTTCTTC. Protein sequence: CASRRQGLKEFF.

This clonotype was counted many times. As DNA, the CDR3 is TGTGCCAGCACCCTCTCGGCGGGACTAGCGCCCGGGGAGCTGTTTTTT. It encodes CASTLSAGLAPGELFF. The gene calls are TRBV12-3 or TRBV12-4 and TRBJ2-2; TRBD2 aligns across 10 bases. V was pared by 7 bases and J by 6 bases, with 11 bases of the junction left unmatched. This CDR3 region has 16 residues.

The J gene is TRBJ2-7, the V gene TRBV28; D gene unclear. CDR1 MDHEN and CDR2 SYDVKM come from the germline V gene. The CDR3 runs to 15 residues. V was cut by 0 bases and J by 4 bases, with 13 bases left in between. The CDR3 region has the DNA TGTGCCAGCAGTTTATGCATCGGACCCCGGTACGAGCAGTACTTC. This encodes CASSLCIGPRYEQYF.

This clonotype was observed at least ten times. The J gene is TRBJ2-3, the V gene TRBV2; the D is unclear. The CDR3 spans 14 residues. CDR1 is SNHLY, CDR2 FYNNEI, per germline. With 7 bases removed from V and 1 base from J, the gap between germline ends came to 12 bases. The CDR3 loop reads CASTWFSRTDTQYF. The DNA for the CDR3 is TGTGCCAGCACCTGGTTTTCTCGCACAGATACGCAGTATTTT.

This clonotype was counted at least ten times. V and J are TRBV18 and TRBJ2-7; the match to TRBD2 covers 7 bases. V lost 0 bases, J lost 3 bases, and 5 bases stayed unmatched. This CDR3 spans 15 amino acids. Germline assignment: CDR1 KGHSH and CDR2 LQKENI. This chain's CDR3 is CASSPPQRDVYEQYF. Here the CDR3 DNA reads TGTGCCAGCTCACCACCACAGCGGGACGTCTACGAGCAGTACTTC.

For this clonotype: A much larger clone lies a single base off, so this may be a read error. The V and J genes are TRBV20-1 and TRBJ1-2, with D perhaps TRBD1 (5 bases). Trimming removed 5 bases at V and 8 bases at J, with 18 bases between. The length of the CDR3 is 13 residues. The germline V gene has CDR1 DFQATT and CDR2 SNEGSKA (reference sequence). The CDR3 DNA reads TGCAGTGCTTCCAGGGATGGGGCTACGGGCTACACCTTC. It translates to CSASRDGATGYTF.

Ten or more counts support this clonotype. The rearrangement joins TRBV6-5 to TRBJ2-7, with D tentatively TRBD1 or TRBD2 (5 bases each). V gave up 1 base and J gave up 1 base, with 8 bases separating them. Germline V gene lookup returns CDR1 MNHEY and CDR2 SVGAGI. The CDR3 runs to 14 residues. The CDR3 spells CASSYLGRSYEQYF. The CDR3 DNA follows: TGTGCCAGCAGTTACTTGGGACGATCCTACGAGCAGTACTTC.

A note on this clonotype: Given a much more abundant clone one base away, this may be a read error. This chain links TRBV11-3 with TRBJ2-3, with D perhaps TRBD1 or TRBD2 (5 bases each). Germline CDR1 and CDR2: SGHNT and YENEEA. This CDR3 region has 17 residues. The chain's CDR3 is CASSLGSTVASTGTQYF. In DNA, the CDR3 is TGTGCCAGCAGCTTAGGGAGTACGGTCGCTAGCACAGGTACGCAGTATTTT.

With respect to this clonotype: It may be a read error: a sequence one base away is much more abundant. The rearrangement joins TRBV6-2 or TRBV6-3 to TRBJ2-1; no definite D call. This CDR3 region has 12 residues. Germline lookup yields CDR1 MNHEY and CDR2 SVGEGT. Written as DNA, the CDR3 is TGTGCCAGCAGTTGGTCCTACAGTGAGCAGTTCTTC. Residues: CASSWSYSEQFF.

Worth noting for this clonotype: This clone may be a read error of a much larger clone one base away. This chain uses TRBV19 with TRBJ1-2; weak D call: TRBD1 (6 bases). The V and J ends lost 0 bases and 9 bases respectively, with 20 bases between them. Germline-derived CDR1 and CDR2 are LNHDA and SQIVND (reference sequence). This CDR3 contains 16 residues. CDR3 loop: CASSIDSGRGEDSYTF. CDR3 bases: TGTGCCAGTAGTATAGATTCGGGCAGGGGAGAAGATAGCTACACCTTC.

This clonotype was detected a few times. The rearrangement joins TRBV28 to TRBJ2-1, with 12 bases identical to TRBD2. The CDR3 length is 21 residues. V lost 4 bases and J lost 8; bases outside the gene matches: 24. CDR1 MDHEN and CDR2 SYDVKM come from the germline V gene. In DNA, the CDR3 is TGTGCCAGCAGTTACTCGAGGTCTAGCGGGAGGGCCGAGGGCTTTAACGATGAGCAGTTCTTC. Residues: CASSYSRSSGRAEGFNDEQFF. The variable domain in full, completed from reference TRBV28 and TRBJ2-1, reads DVKVTQSSRYLVKRTGEKVFLECVQDMDHENMFWYRQDPGLGLRLIYFSYDVKMKEKGDIPEGYSVSREKKERFSLILESASTNQTSMYLCASSYSRSSGRAEGFNDEQFFGPGTRLTVL.

This clonotype was seen ten or more times. CDR3 amino acids: CSARTGRFGYTF. The CDR3 bases are TGCAGTGCACGGACAGGGCGGTTTGGCTACACCTTC. This rearrangement joins TRBV20-1 to TRBJ1-2; 8 nucleotides align to TRBD1. The germline gives CDR1 DFQATT, CDR2 SNEGSKA (reference sequence). This CDR3 is 12 amino acids long. V gave up 6 bases and J gave up 7 bases; unmatched junction bases: 7.

Many counts were recorded for this clonotype. J is TRBJ2-5 and V is TRBV7-9; the D gene is possibly TRBD2 (5 bases). Per the germline V gene, CDR1 is SEHNR and CDR2 is FQNEAQ (reference sequence). There are 14 residues in the CDR3. V was shortened by 3 bases and J by 6 bases, with 14 bases between the two germline ends. The chain's CDR3 is CASSLGTSTKTQYF. DNA for the CDR3: TGTGCCAGCAGCTTGGGTACTAGTACGAAGACCCAGTACTTC.

This clonotype was seen at least ten times. The rearrangement links TRBV19 to TRBJ2-3; a weak D match, TRBD2 (6 bases). Germline V CDR1 and CDR2: LNHDA, SQIVND (reference sequence). Trimming pared 5 bases from V and 11 bases from J, leaving 20 bases between. CDR3 size: 14 residues. The CDR3 sequence: CASSPAGTPGVQYF. The DNA for the CDR3 is TGTGCCAGTAGTCCAGCGGGCACCCCGGGGGTGCAGTATTTT.

J is TRBJ2-1 and V is TRBV18; 8 nucleotides agree with TRBD1. Trimming cost V 2 bases and J 4 bases; bases outside gene matches: 4. The CDR3 runs to 15 residues. In germline, CDR1 is KGHSH, CDR2 LQKENI. CDR3 residues: CASSPMTGEYNEQFF. The CDR3 DNA sequence: TGTGCCAGCTCACCAATGACAGGGGAGTACAATGAGCAGTTCTTC.